The 20 T cell receptor beta chains given below trace back to one sample, sequenced in a study of graft-versus-host responses after intestinal transplantation. Only in-frame clones appear in the TCRdb table, and some are missing; sequencing was by immunoSEQ multiplex PCR. The table includes over 80,000 clones, 90% to 95% detected once. Their antigens remain unidentified. The specimen was unstimulated CD4+ T cells sorted from spleen or lymph node cells, collected before transplant. These TCRs come from a human donor who was the organ donor for an intestinal transplant.

The V and J genes are TRBV5-4 and TRBJ1-4; perhaps TRBD1 as D (6 bases). The CDR3 sequence is 16 residues long. Germline values: CDR1 SGHNT, CDR2 YYREEE (reference sequence). V lost 0 bases and J 7 bases, leaving 16 bases between the germline ends. CDR3 in DNA: TGTGCCAGCAGCTTGGGAGGGACAAACTCGATTGAAAAACTGTTTTTT. Amino acid sequence: CASSLGGTNSIEKLFF.

CDR3 amino acids: CASSMWGEGNQPQHF. The CDR3 coding sequence is TGTGCCAGTAGTATGTGGGGGGAAGGCAATCAGCCCCAGCATTTT. This chain links TRBV19 with TRBJ1-5; tentative D call: TRBD1 (5 bases). CDR1 is LNHDA, CDR2 SQIVND, per germline (reference sequence). The V and J ends lost 3 bases and 2 bases respectively, with 11 bases between them. The CDR3 covers 15 residues.

This clone came up once. The chain employs TRBV28 and TRBJ1-2; possibly TRBD1 for D (5 bases). V gave up 3 bases and J gave up 8 bases, with 19 bases separating them. Germline assignment: CDR1 MDHEN and CDR2 SYDVKM. The CDR3 is 15 residues long. The CDR3 DNA follows: TGTGCCAGCAGTTTCGCCCTAGCCGGGGGGTCAGGCTACACCTTC. Protein sequence: CASSFALAGGSGYTF.

This clone was detected only once. The rearrangement uses TRBV10-3 and TRBJ2-7, with 11 bases fitting TRBD2. The CDR3 is 16 amino acids. The germline V gene encodes CDR1 ENHRY and CDR2 SYGVKD. The V gene end was trimmed by 3 bases and the J gene end by 5 bases; junction bases not matched to a gene: 9. The chain's CDR3 is CAISDTLAGGWDEQYF. As DNA, the CDR3 is TGTGCCATCAGTGATACCCTAGCGGGGGGATGGGACGAGCAGTACTTC.

The gene calls are TRBV27 and TRBJ1-6, with a tentative D call TRBD1 (5 bases). V shed 6 bases and J shed 5 bases, with 23 bases lying between them. The CDR3 is 18 amino acids. Germline lookup yields CDR1 MNHEY and CDR2 SMNVEV (reference sequence). Here the CDR3 reads CASSHAAGRAPNNSPLHF. In DNA form, the CDR3 reads TGTGCCAGCAGCCACGCCGCGGGGCGGGCACCCAATAATTCACCCCTCCACTTT.

This chain uses TRBV7-2 with TRBJ1-2; D gene ambiguous. CDR1 SGHTA and CDR2 FQGNSA come from the germline V gene. The CDR3 is 17 amino acids. The ends were cut back, 3 bases at V and 10 bases at J, with 27 bases in the middle. CDR3: CASSFLSRPNSVKYYTF. The DNA of the CDR3 is TGTGCCAGCAGCTTCCTTTCCCGGCCCAACAGTGTGAAATACTACACCTTC. The full variable domain, its missing parts supplied by reference TRBV7-2 and TRBJ1-2, is GAGVSQSPSNKVTEKGKDVELRCDPISGHTALYWYRQSLGQGLEFLIYFQGNSAPDKSGLPSDRFSAERTGGSVSTLTIQRTQQEDSAVYLCASSFLSRPNSVKYYTFGSGTRLTVV.

The chain carries TRBV18 and TRBJ1-2; D ambiguous. CDR1 and CDR2 from the germline V gene are KGHSH and LQKENI. This CDR3 is 15 amino acids long. V lost 1 base and J 0 bases, leaving 9 bases between the germline ends. The chain's CDR3 is CASSPREVSNYGYTF. The CDR3 coding sequence is TGTGCCAGCTCACCACGTGAGGTTTCTAACTATGGCTACACCTTC.

The table lists this clone with a few counts. J is TRBJ2-7 and V is TRBV7-9; 8 nucleotides line up with TRBD1. This CDR3 has 16 residues. CDR1 is SEHNR, CDR2 FQNEAQ, per germline (reference sequence). V trimming: 2 bases; J trimming: 5 bases; junction bases outside the gene matches: 11. CDR3 DNA sequence: TGTGCCAGCAGCTTATGGCAGGGGGCAGGTCTGGACGAGCAGTACTTC. Its translation is CASSLWQGAGLDEQYF.

The chain's CDR3 is CASSSSPGEGDTQYF. CDR3 in DNA: TGTGCCAGCAGTTCCAGCCCCGGGGAGGGAGATACGCAGTATTTT. The chain links TRBV6-5 to TRBJ2-3; 7 nucleotides match TRBD2. J gave up 5 bases and V 4 bases, and 9 bases lay outside the gene matches. The germline gives CDR1 MNHEY, CDR2 SVGAGI. CDR3 length equals 15 residues.

This clone showed up just a few times. The chain recombines TRBV7-6 with TRBJ2-5; D might be TRBD2 (7 bases). CDR1 is SGHVS and CDR2 is FNYEAQ in the germline V gene. V was shortened by 4 bases and J by 7 bases, with 19 bases between the two germline ends. This CDR3 region has 15 residues. This chain's CDR3 is CASSSPKLGGVTQYF. The CDR3 coding sequence is TGTGCCAGCAGCTCCCCGAAGCTAGGGGGGGTGACCCAGTACTTC.

The V gene is TRBV7-9, the J gene TRBJ2-7; 9 bases are a match to TRBD2. V shed 1 base, J shed 3 bases, and the junction held 1 base outside the gene matches. This CDR3 is built from 14 residues. Germline V gives CDR1 SEHNR, CDR2 FQNEAQ (reference sequence). The CDR3 bases are TGTGCCAGCAGCTTAGTAGCGGGGGTCTACGAGCAGTACTTC. It translates to CASSLVAGVYEQYF.

This chain connects TRBV7-8 to TRBJ1-5; D is unclear. V was shortened by 1 base and J by 2 bases, with 9 bases between the two germline ends. Germline V gives CDR1 SGHVS, CDR2 FQNEAQ. The length of the CDR3 is 15 residues. In DNA, the CDR3 is TGTGCCAGCAGCTTAGGTCTGGCAGGCAATCAGCCCCAGCATTTT. It is translated as CASSLGLAGNQPQHF.

The chain joins TRBV28 to TRBJ1-6, with 12 bases lining up with TRBD1. Germline V gives CDR1 MDHEN, CDR2 SYDVKM. CDR3 length: 16 amino acids. The V segment lost 3 bases and the J segment 7 bases; nucleotides outside the gene matches: 4. The CDR3 DNA reads TGTGCCAGCAGTTTGGGACAGGGGGCGTGGAATTCACCCCTCCACTTT. Translated, it gives CASSLGQGAWNSPLHF.

Here the CDR3 DNA reads TGTGCCAGCAGCTTAGTCACAGGGTTTAATGAAAAACTGTTTTTT. Translating it yields CASSLVTGFNEKLFF. The chain employs TRBV11-2 and TRBJ1-4; the D gene is possibly TRBD1 (6 bases). From germline, CDR1 is SGHAT and CDR2 FQNNGV. This CDR3 contains 15 residues. V lost 1 base and J lost 4, with 10 bases in between.

This chain uses TRBV5-1 with TRBJ1-1; D unclear. Germline CDR1 and CDR2: SGHRS and YFSETQ. V shed 1 base and J shed 3 bases, with 10 bases lying between them. CDR3 size: 14 residues. CDR3 in amino acids: CASSLLGSDTEAFF. In nucleotides, the CDR3 is TGCGCCAGCAGCTTGCTGGGCTCGGACACTGAAGCTTTCTTT.

The chain has TRBV9 and TRBJ2-7; 7 bases match TRBD1. The J segment lost 2 bases and the V segment lost 0 bases, leaving 5 bases of the junction unmatched. Germline loops: CDR1 SGDLS, CDR2 YYNGEE. The CDR3 is made up of 15 amino acids. The CDR3 bases are TGTGCCAGCAGCGTAGCGGTGACAGGGACCTACGAGCAGTACTTC. Its protein is CASSVAVTGTYEQYF. Combining the CDR3 with reference TRBV9 and TRBJ2-7 gives the whole variable domain DSGVTQTPKHLITATGQRVTLRCSPRSGDLSVYWYQQSLDQGLQFLIQYYNGEERAKGNILERFSAQQFPDLHSELNLSSLELGDSALYFCASSVAVTGTYEQYFGPGTRLTVT.

Only one count was recorded for this clone. V is TRBV10-3 and J is TRBJ2-3; tentatively, D is TRBD1 (5 bases). Trimming left V 8 bases short and J 2 bases short, with 11 bases between. Germline V lookup: CDR1 ENHRY, CDR2 SYGVKD. The CDR3 spans 13 residues. The CDR3 bases are TGTGCCATCTCGGACACCTCCACAGATACGCAGTATTTT. Encoded protein: CAISDTSTDTQYF.

The genes are TRBV7-9 and TRBJ2-1; TRBD2 matches 7 bases. V lost 1 base, J lost 1 base, and 4 bases stayed unmatched. This CDR3 contains 16 residues. Germline V CDR1 and CDR2: SEHNR, FQNEAQ (reference sequence). The CDR3 spells CASSLVRGGSYNEQFF. The CDR3 nucleotides are TGTGCCAGCAGCTTAGTTCGCGGGGGTTCCTACAATGAGCAGTTCTTC.

V usage is TRBV4-1 and J usage is TRBJ2-3; D gene uncertain. Germline V gene lookup returns CDR1 MGHRA and CDR2 YSYEKL. Trimming removed 2 bases at V and 3 bases at J, with 3 bases between. The CDR3 has 12 residues. CDR3 coding DNA: TGCGCCAGCAGCCAATTAACAGATACGCAGTATTTT. As protein: CASSQLTDTQYF.

The chain has TRBV7-9 and TRBJ2-5; tentative D call: TRBD1 (6 bases). The CDR3 runs to 13 residues. From germline, CDR1 is SEHNR and CDR2 FQNEAQ (reference sequence). The germline V and J ends were trimmed by 6 bases and 1 base, with 9 bases remaining between them. Here the CDR3 DNA reads TGTGCCAGCAGGGACAGCTTCCAAGAGACCCAGTACTTC. It translates to CASRDSFQETQYF.